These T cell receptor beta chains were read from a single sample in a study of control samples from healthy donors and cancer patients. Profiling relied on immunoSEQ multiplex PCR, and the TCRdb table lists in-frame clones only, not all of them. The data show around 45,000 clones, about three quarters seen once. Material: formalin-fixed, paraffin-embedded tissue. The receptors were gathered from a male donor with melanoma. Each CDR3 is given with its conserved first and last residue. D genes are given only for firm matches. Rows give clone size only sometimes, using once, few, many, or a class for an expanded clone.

cdr3_nt: TGTGCCAGCAGCCCCAGAGCGGGAGAAGGCACAGATACGCAGTATTTT
cdr3_aa: CASSPRAGEGTDTQYF
v_call: TRBV7-9
d_call: TRBD2
clone_size: .
j_call: TRBJ2-3

cdr3_nt: TGTGCCAGCAGCCCCCAGTTGACTAATGACATTCAGTACTTC
cdr3_aa: CASSPQLTNDIQYF
v_call: TRBV16
d_call: .
clone_size: few
j_call: TRBJ2-4

cdr3_nt: TGTGCCACCAGTCAAGCGGGCGCCTACAATGAGCAGTTCTTC
cdr3_aa: CATSQAGAYNEQFF
v_call: TRBV15
d_call: .
clone_size: .
j_call: TRBJ2-1

cdr3_nt: TGTGCCAGCAGCTTAGTCAGGCAAGAGACCCAGTACTTC
cdr3_aa: CASSLVRQETQYF
v_call: TRBV7-3
d_call: .
clone_size: .
j_call: TRBJ2-5

cdr3_nt: TGTGCCAGCAGCAGGGACAGAAACAACACCGGGGAGCTGTTTTTT
cdr3_aa: CASSRDRNNTGELFF
v_call: TRBV7-3
d_call: TRBD1
clone_size: few
j_call: TRBJ2-2

cdr3_nt: TGCAGCGTTGGGACAGACTACAATGAGCAGTTCTTC
cdr3_aa: CSVGTDYNEQFF
v_call: TRBV29-1
d_call: .
clone_size: .
j_call: TRBJ2-1

cdr3_nt: TGTGCCAGCAGCCAAGGAGGGACTCAGGACTCTGGGGCCAACGTCCTGACTTTC
cdr3_aa: CASSQGGTQDSGANVLTF
v_call: TRBV3-1/TRBV3-2
d_call: .
clone_size: .
j_call: TRBJ2-6

cdr3_nt: TGTGCCAGCAGCCCCGATGATCTCTTGAATGAGCAGTTCTTC
cdr3_aa: CASSPDDLLNEQFF
v_call: TRBV28
d_call: .
clone_size: .
j_call: TRBJ2-1

cdr3_nt: TGTGCCAGCAGCTCTGGGGACAGCTACGAGCAGTACTTC
cdr3_aa: CASSSGDSYEQYF
v_call: TRBV7-3
d_call: TRBD1
clone_size: .
j_call: TRBJ2-7

cdr3_nt: TGTGCCACCACCGGACTAGCGGCCACAGATACGCAGTATTTT
cdr3_aa: CATTGLAATDTQYF
v_call: TRBV28
d_call: TRBD2
clone_size: once
j_call: TRBJ2-3

cdr3_nt: TGTGCTAGTGGTTCCGCAGGTGTGACCAATGAGCAGTTCTTC
cdr3_aa: CASGSAGVTNEQFF
v_call: TRBV12-5
d_call: .
clone_size: few
j_call: TRBJ2-1

cdr3_nt: TGTGCCAGCAGCCAAGATTTTCAGGCCGCCTACGAGCAGTACTTC
cdr3_aa: CASSQDFQAAYEQYF
v_call: TRBV3-1/TRBV3-2
d_call: .
clone_size: few
j_call: TRBJ2-7

cdr3_nt: TGTGCCAGCAGCTTAGATCAGTATTCACCCCTCCACTTT
cdr3_aa: CASSLDQYSPLHF
v_call: TRBV11-3
d_call: .
clone_size: .
j_call: TRBJ1-6

cdr3_nt: TGTGCCAGCAGTTACGGGCTCGGGAACAATGAGCAGTTCTTC
cdr3_aa: CASSYGLGNNEQFF
v_call: TRBV6-6
d_call: .
clone_size: .
j_call: TRBJ2-1

cdr3_nt: TGTGCCAGCAGCAAATCATGGAAGGCGGGACAAGAGACCCAGTACTTC
cdr3_aa: CASSKSWKAGQETQYF
v_call: TRBV21-1
d_call: .
clone_size: .
j_call: TRBJ2-5

cdr3_nt: TGTGCCAGCAGCCCGGGGGGGACAGGGGGCACCTACGAGCAGTACTTC
cdr3_aa: CASSPGGTGGTYEQYF
v_call: TRBV5-4
d_call: TRBD1
clone_size: .
j_call: TRBJ2-7

cdr3_nt: TGTGCCAGTAGTAACGGTCAGCCCCAGCATTTT
cdr3_aa: CASSNGQPQHF
v_call: TRBV19
d_call: .
clone_size: .
j_call: TRBJ1-5